This T cell receptor (beta chain) emerged from a study of T cell changes during pregnancy in multiple sclerosis. This table comes from immunoSEQ multiplex PCR, and its TCRdb copy is limited to in-frame clones, with some not included. The profile shows about 69,000 clones, approximately 91% of them singletons. The length of the CDR3 is 13 residues. Germline lookup yields CDR1 MDHEN and CDR2 SYDVKM. The V and J ends lost 3 bases and 5 bases respectively, with 10 bases between them. The source was peripheral blood, collected in the third trimester of pregnancy. The chain joins TRBV28 to TRBJ1-1, with D tentatively TRBD1 (6 bases). The origin of this receptor is a female donor with multiple sclerosis, enrolled in a pregnancy study. CDR3 protein: CASSFRDRTEAFF. CDR3 coding DNA: TGTGCCAGCAGTTTTAGAGACAGGACTGAAGCTTTCTTT. The entire variable domain, with the rest obtained from reference TRBV28 and TRBJ1-1, is as follows: DVKVTQSSRYLVKRTGEKVFLECVQDMDHENMFWYRQDPGLGLRLIYFSYDVKMKEKGDIPEGYSVSREKKERFSLILESASTNQTSMYLCASSFRDRTEAFFGQGTRLTVV.